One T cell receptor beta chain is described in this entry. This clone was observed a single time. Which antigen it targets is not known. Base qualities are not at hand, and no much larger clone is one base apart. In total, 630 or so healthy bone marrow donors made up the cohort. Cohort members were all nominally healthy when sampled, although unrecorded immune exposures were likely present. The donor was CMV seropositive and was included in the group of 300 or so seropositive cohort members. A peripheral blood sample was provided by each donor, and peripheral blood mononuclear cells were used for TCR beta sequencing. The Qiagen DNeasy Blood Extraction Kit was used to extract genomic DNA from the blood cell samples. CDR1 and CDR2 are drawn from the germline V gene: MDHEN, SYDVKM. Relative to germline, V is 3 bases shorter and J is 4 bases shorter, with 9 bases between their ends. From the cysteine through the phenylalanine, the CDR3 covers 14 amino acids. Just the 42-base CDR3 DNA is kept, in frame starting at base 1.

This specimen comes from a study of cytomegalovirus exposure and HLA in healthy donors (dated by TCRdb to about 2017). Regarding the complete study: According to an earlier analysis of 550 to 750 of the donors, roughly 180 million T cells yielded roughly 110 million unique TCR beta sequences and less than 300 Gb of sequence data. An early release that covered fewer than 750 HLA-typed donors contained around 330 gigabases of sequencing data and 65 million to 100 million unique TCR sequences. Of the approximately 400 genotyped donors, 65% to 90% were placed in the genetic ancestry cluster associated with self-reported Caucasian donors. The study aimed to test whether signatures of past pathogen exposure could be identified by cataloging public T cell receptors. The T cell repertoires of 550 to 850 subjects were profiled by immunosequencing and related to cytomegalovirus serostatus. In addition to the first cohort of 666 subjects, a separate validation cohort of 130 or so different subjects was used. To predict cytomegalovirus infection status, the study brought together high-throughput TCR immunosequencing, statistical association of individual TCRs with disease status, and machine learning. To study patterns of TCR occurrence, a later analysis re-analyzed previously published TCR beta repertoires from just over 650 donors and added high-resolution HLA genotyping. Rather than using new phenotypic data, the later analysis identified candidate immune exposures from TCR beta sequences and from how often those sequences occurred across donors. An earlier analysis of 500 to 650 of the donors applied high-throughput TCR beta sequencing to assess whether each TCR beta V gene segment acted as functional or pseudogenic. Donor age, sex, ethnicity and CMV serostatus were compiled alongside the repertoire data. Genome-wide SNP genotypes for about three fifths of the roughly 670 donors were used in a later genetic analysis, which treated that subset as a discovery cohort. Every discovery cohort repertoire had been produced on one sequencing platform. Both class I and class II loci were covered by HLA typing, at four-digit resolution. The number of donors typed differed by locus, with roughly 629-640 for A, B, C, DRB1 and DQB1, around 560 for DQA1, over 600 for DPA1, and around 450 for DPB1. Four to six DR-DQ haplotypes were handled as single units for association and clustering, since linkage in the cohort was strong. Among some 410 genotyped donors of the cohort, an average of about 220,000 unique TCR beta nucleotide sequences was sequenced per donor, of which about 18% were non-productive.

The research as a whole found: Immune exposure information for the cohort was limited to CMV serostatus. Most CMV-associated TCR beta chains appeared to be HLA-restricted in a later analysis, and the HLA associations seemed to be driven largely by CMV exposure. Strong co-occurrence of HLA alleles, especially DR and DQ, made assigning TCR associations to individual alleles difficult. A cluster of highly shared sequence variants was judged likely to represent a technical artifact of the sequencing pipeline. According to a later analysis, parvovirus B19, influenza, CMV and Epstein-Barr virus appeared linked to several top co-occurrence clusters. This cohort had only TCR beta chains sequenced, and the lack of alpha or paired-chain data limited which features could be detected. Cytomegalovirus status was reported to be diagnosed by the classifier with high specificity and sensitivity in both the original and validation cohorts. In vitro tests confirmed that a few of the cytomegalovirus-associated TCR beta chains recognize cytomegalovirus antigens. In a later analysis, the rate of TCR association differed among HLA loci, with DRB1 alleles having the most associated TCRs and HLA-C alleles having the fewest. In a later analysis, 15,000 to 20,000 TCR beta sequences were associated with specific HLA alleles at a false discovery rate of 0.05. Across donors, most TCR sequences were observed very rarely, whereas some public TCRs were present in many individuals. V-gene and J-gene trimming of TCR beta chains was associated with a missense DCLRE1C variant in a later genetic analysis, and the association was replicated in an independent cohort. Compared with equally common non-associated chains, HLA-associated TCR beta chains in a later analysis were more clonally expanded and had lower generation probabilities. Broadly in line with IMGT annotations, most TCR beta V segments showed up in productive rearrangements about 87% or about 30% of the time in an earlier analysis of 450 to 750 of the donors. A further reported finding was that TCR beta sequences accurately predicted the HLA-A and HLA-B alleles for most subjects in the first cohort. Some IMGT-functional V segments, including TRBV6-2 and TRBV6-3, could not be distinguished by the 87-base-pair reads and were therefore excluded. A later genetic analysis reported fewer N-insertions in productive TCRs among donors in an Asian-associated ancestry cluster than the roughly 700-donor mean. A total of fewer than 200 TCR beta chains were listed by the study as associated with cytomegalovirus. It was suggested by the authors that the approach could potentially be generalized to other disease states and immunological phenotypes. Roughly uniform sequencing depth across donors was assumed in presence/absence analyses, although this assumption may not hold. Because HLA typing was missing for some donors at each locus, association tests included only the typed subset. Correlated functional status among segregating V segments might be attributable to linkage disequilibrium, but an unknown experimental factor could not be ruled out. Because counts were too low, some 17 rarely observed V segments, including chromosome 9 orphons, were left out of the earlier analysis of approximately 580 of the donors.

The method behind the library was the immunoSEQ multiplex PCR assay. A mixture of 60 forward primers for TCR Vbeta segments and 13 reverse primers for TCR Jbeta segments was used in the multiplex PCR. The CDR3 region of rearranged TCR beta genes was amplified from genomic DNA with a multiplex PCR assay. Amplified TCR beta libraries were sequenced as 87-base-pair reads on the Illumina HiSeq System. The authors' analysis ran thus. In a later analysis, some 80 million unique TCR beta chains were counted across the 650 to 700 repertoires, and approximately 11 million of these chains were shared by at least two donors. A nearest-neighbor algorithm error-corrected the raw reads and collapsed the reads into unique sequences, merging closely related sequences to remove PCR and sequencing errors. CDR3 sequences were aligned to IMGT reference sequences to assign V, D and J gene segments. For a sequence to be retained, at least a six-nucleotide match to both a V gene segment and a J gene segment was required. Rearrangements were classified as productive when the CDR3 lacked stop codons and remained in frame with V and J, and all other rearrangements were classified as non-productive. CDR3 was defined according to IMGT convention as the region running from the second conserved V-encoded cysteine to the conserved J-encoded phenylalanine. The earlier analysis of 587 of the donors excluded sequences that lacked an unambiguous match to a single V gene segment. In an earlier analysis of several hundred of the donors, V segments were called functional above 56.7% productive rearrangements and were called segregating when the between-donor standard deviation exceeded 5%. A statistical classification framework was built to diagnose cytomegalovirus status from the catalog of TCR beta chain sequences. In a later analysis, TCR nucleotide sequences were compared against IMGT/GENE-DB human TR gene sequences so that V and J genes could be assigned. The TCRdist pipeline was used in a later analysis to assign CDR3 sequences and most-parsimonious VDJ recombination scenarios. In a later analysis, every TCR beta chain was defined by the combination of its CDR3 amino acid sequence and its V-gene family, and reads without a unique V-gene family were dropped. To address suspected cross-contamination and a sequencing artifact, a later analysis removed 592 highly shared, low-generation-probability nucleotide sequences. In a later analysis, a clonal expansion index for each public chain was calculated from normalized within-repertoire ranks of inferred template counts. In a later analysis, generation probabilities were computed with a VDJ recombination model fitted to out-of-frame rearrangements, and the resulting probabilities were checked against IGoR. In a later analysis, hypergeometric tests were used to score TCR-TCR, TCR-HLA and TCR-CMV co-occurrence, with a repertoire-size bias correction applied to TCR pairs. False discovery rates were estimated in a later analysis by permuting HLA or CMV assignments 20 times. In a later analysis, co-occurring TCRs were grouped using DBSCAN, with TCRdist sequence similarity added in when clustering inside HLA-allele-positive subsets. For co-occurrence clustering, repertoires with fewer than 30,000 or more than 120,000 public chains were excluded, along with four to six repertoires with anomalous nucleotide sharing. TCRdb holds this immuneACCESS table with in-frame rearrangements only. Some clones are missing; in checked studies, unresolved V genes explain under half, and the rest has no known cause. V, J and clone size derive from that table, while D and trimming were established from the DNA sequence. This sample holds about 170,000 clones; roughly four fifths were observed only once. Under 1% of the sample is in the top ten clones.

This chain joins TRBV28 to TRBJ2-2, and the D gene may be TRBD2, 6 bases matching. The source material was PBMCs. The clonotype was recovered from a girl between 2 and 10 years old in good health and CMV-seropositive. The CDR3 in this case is CASSLQGLTGELFF. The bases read TGTGCCAGCAGTTTGCAGGGACTCACCGGGGAGCTGTTTTTT.